The T cell receptor (beta chain) under discussion was sequenced for a study of OX40 agonist ivuxolimab in advanced cancers. Profiling relied on immunoSEQ multiplex PCR, and the TCRdb table lists in-frame clones only, not all of them. The profile shows 55,000 to 90,000 clones, 70% to 90% of them singletons. This CDR3 spans 15 amino acids. The sequence came from an adult with an advanced solid tumor such as melanoma, head and neck, liver or kidney cancer. The material sequenced was CD4+ or CD8+ T cells sorted from blood, taken in a trial of the OX40 agonist ivuxolimab. V is TRBV21-1 and J is TRBJ2-6; the table calls TRBD1, which could not be checked here. TRBV21-1 has pseudogene status. As DNA, the CDR3 is TGTGCCAGCAGCAAGGAAGGGGCTGGGGCCAACGTCCTGACTTTC. Encoded protein: CASSKEGAGANVLTF.